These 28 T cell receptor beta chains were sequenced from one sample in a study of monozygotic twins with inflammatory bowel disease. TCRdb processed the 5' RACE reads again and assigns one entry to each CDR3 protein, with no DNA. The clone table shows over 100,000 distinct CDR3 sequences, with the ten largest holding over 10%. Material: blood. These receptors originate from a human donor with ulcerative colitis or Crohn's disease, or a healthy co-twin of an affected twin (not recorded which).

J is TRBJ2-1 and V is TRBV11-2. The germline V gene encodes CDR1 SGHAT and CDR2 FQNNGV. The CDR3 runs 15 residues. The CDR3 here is CASSLEGPIGNEQFF.

The CDR3 loop reads CASSQVSGQGALEQYF. J is TRBJ2-7 and V is TRBV4-1; TCRdb outputs TRBD1, but without DNA this stays unchecked. The CDR3 contains 16 residues. Germline V gene data show CDR1 as MGHRA and CDR2 as YSYEKL.

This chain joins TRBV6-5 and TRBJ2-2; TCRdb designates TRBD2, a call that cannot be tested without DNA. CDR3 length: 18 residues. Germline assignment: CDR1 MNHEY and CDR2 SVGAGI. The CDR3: CASSYSTSGTLDAGELFF.

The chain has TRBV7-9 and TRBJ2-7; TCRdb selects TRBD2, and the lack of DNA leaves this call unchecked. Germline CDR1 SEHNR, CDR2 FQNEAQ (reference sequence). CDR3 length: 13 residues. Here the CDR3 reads CASSFMEAYEQYF.

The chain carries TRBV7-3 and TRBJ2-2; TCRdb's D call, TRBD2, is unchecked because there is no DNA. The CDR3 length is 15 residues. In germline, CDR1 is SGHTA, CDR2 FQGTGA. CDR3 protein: CASSKRLAGAGELFF.

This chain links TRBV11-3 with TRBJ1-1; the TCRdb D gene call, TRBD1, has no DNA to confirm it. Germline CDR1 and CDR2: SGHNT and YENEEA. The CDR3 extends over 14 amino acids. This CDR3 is CASSPSGDDTEAFF.

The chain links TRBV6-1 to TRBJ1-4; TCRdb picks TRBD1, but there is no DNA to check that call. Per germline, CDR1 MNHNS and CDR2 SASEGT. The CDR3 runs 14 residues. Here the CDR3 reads CASSQSDSREKLFF.

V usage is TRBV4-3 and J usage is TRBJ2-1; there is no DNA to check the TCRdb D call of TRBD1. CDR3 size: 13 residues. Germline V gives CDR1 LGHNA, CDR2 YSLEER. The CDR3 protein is CASRDRGQDEQFF.

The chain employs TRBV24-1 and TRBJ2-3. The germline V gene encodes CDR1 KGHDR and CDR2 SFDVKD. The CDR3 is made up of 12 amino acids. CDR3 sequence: CATSDLVDTQYF.

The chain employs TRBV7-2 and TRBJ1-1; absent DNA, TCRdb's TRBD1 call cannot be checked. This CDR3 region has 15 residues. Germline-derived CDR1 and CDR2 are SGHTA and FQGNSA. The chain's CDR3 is CASSRSNSGGIGAFF.

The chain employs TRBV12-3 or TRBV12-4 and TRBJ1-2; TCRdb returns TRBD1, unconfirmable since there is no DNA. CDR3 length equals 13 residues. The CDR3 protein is CASTKTGEGGYTF.

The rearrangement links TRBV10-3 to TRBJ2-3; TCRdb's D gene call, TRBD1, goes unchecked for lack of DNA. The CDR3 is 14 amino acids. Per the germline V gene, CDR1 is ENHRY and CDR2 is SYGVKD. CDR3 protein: CAMGDGGGGDTQYF.

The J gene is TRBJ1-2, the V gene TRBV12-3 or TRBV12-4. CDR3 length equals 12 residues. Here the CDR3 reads CASSFSVYGYTF.

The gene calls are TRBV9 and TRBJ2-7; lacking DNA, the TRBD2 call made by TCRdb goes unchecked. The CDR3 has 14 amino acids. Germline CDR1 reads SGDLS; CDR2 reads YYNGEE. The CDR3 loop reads CASSTGTSELEQYF. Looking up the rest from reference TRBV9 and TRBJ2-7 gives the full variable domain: DSGVTQTPKHLITATGQRVTLRCSPRSGDLSVYWYQQSLDQGLQFLIQYYNGEERAKGNILERFSAQQFPDLHSELNLSSLELGDSALYFCASSTGTSELEQYFGPGTRLTVT.

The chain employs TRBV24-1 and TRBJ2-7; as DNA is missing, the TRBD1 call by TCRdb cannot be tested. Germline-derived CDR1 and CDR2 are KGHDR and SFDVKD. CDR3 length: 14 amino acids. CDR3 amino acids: CATRGQGGGEEQYF.

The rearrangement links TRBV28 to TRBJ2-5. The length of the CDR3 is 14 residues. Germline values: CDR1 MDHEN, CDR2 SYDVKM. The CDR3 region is CASSLIDFSETQYF. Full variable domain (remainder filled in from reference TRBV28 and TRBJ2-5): DVKVTQSSRYLVKRTGEKVFLECVQDMDHENMFWYRQDPGLGLRLIYFSYDVKMKEKGDIPEGYSVSREKKERFSLILESASTNQTSMYLCASSLIDFSETQYFGPGTRLLVL.

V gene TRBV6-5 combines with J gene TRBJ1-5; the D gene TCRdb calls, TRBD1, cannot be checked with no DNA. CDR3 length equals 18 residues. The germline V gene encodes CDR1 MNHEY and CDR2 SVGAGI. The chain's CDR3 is CASSGGWTVMNSNQPQHF.

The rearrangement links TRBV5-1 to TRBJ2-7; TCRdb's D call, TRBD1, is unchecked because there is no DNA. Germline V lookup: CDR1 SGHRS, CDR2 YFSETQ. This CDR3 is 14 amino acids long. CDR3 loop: CASSPADRLDEQYF.

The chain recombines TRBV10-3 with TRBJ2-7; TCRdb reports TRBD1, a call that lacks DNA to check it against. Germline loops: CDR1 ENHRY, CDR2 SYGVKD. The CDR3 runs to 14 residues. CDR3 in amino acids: CAIRGQGAHHEQYF.

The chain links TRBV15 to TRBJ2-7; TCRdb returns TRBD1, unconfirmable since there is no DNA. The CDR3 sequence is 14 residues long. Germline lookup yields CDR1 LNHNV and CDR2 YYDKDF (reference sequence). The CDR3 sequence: CATSRDRGRYEQYF. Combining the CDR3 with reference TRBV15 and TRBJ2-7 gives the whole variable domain DAMVIQNPRYQVTQFGKPVTLSCSQTLNHNVMYWYQQKSSQAPKLLFHYYDKDFNNEADTPDNFQSRRPNTSFCFLDIRSPGLGDTAMYLCATSRDRGRYEQYFGPGTRLTVT.

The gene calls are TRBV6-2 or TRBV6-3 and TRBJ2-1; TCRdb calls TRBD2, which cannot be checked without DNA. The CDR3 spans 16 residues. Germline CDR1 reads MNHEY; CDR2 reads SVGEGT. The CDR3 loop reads CASSYSSTSGYNEQFF.

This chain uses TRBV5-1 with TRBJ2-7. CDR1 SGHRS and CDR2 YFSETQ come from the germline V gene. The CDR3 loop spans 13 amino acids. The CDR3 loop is CASSLVAFSEQYF.

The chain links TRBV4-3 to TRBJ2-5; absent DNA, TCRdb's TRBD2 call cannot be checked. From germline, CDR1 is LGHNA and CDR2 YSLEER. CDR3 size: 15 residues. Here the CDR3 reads CASSQDLEEGETQYF.

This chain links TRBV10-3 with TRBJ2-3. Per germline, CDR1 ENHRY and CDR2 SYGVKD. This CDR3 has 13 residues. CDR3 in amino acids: CAISESGTDTQYF.

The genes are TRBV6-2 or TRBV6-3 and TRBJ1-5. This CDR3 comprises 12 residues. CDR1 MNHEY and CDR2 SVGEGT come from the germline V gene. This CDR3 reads CASMNSNQPQHF.

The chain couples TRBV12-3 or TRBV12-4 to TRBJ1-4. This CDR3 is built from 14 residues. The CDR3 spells CASRGYSANEKLFF.

CDR3 region: CASSLGLGMQYF. The V call is TRBV12-3 or TRBV12-4, the J call TRBJ2-4. The CDR3 extends over 12 amino acids.

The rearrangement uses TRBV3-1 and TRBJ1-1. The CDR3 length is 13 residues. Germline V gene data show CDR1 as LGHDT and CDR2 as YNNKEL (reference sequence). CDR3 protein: CASSLTEATEAFF.